Only a few counts were recorded for the clone carrying this TCR beta chain. Its antigen is as yet unknown. The sample belongs to a study of cytomegalovirus exposure and HLA in healthy donors. Study details: An analysis done earlier identified approximately 120 million unique TCR beta sequences from 190 million or so T cells.

Findings and caveats of the study: Analyzed later, most CMV-associated TCR beta chains appeared HLA-restricted. In a later analysis, TCR beta V- and J-gene trimming showed a link to a missense DCLRE1C variant.

Germline values: CDR1 MRHNA, CDR2 SNTAGT. J gave up 7 bases and V 0 bases, and 5 bases lay outside the gene matches. CDR3 length equals 16 residues. Primers for the PCR totalled 60 Vbeta and 13 Jbeta. Per the original methods: Later reanalysis found 75 million to 95 million unique TCR beta chains, about 11 million of them shared. Method: immunoSEQ multiplex PCR; TCRdb's copy keeps in-frame clones and lacks some. V, J and clone size were drawn from that table, and D and trimming were deduced from the DNA. The table records around 200,000 clones, just over 75% of them present only once. Sequenced sample: PBMCs. The chain is built from TRBV6-4 and TRBJ2-1; 11 nucleotides match TRBD2. The clonotype originates from a man aged 25 to 40 in good health and CMV-seronegative. DNA of the CDR3: TGTGCCAGCAGTGACTCCGGGACTAGCGGTATTAATGAGCAGTTCTTC. Translated: CASSDSGTSGINEQFF.